This T cell receptor (beta chain) was recorded in a study of blood T cell repertoires in COVID-19 (TCRdb year 2020). Turning to the overall study: Collaborator samples came from the United States, Italy and Spain and covered acute and convalescent phases of COVID-19. Where available, HLA class I and class II types were taken from metadata supplied by the sample provider and were not determined by assay-based typing. The samples were drawn from two sources: the first 160 participants of the ongoing ImmuneRACE study, and 950 to 1,500 subjects contributed by 6 global collaborators. The sample metadata nearly always contained a de-identified subject ID, COVID-19 status, age in years and sex. The material from the prospective study consisted of cDNA or gDNA derived from T cells, B-cell-depleted T cells, or PBMCs. A freely available public database, intended as a resource for researchers studying the immune response to SARS-CoV-2, is where the repertoires were released. The dataset comprised deeply sampled blood TCRbeta repertoires from subjects exposed to, actively infected with, or recovered from COVID-19.

TCRbeta CDR3 regions were amplified from genomic DNA using the immunoSEQ Assay, a bias-controlled multiplex PCR. The original methods were these. The number of nucleated cells in each sample was estimated by amplification of reference gene primers within the assay. To quantify the absolute abundance of each unique TCRbeta CDR3 rearrangement, sequence reads were collapsed and filtered. Productive Simpson clonality was computed per sample as the square root of Simpson's diversity index over productive rearrangements. The clones in this table, taken by TCRdb from immuneACCESS, are in-frame only. Not every clone is retained; where verified, under half of the shortfall comes from an unresolved V gene, and the cause of the rest is unknown. V and J calls and clone size are copied from that table; D and trimming were computed from the DNA. For this sample there are 260,000 or so clones; roughly 86% appear just once. The ten largest clonotypes hold 9.4% of the sample.

Collaborating institutions collected whole blood in K2EDTA tubes following their own protocols. For TCRbeta analysis, collaborators shipped samples as frozen whole blood, isolated PBMCs, or DNA extracted from either of those sample types. A word on this clone: There is no known antigen for this receptor. Base-call qualities are not available, and no considerably larger clone is one nucleotide away.

What the work shows at the level of the full study, not this receptor alone: The amount of clinical and demographic metadata varied by source and participant and was provided uncurated.

This TCR was sampled from a man between 18 and 35 years old with active or convalescent COVID-19. The sample taken for sequencing was peripheral blood.

Here is the DNA: TGTGCCAGCAGTTTAGACAGCCGCTATGGCTACACCTTC. This yields the protein CASSLDSRYGYTF. The V and J genes are TRBV27 and TRBJ1-2, and TRBD1 may be the D gene, going by 5 matching bases. Trimming at the junction amounts to 2 bases on V and 4 bases on J, and the germline ends lie 8 bases apart. From the cysteine through the phenylalanine, the CDR3 covers 13 amino acids. Kept here is only the CDR3 DNA, which spans 39 bases and is read in frame from base 1. CDR1 and CDR2, looked up from the germline V gene (reference sequence), are MNHEY and SMNVEV.